Included here is one T cell receptor (beta chain) sequence, with context. The antigen is undetermined. The sample originates from a study of CD4+ T cells in melanoma. Sequenced by immunoSEQ multiplex PCR; TCRdb stores in-frame clones only, minus some. The sample carries roughly 15,000 clones, approximately 79% recorded once. Whole-study findings and limits: Neoantigen-specific CD4+ T cells in melanoma reportedly had diverse differentiation states.

The sequenced material came from cells from a culture (not recorded whether cultured in vitro). The receptor was isolated from a human donor with melanoma.

This chain's CDR3 is CASSQDSEAGYGYTF. The CDR3 bases are TGTGCCAGCAGTCAAGACTCGGAGGCCGGCTATGGCTACACCTTC. V and J are TRBV25-1 and TRBJ1-2; D gene uncertain. Germline CDR1 and CDR2: MGHDK and SYGVNS. Trimming removed 5 bases at V and 4 bases at J, with 17 bases between. CDR3 size: 15 residues.